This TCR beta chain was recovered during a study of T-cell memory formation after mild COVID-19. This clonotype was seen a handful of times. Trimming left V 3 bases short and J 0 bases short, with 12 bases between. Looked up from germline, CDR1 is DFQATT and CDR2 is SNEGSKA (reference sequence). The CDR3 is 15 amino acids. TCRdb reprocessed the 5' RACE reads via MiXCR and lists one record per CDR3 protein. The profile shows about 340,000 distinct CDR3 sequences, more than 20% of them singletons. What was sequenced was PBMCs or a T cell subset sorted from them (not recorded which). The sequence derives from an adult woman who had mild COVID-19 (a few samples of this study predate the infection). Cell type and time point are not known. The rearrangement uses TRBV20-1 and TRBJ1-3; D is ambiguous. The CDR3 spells CSASFGLSSGNTIYF. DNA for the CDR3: TGCAGTGCTAGCTTTGGCCTGAGCTCTGGAAACACCATATATTTT.